Sequencing of this T cell receptor (beta chain) was carried out in a study of T cell repertoires in cytomegalovirus infection. Whole-study context: CMV epitopes that were recently identified and HLA-C-restricted were used alongside well-studied HLA-B-restricted ones. Study-wide results and limits: Across the ex vivo response, the dominant clonotypes were HLA-C-restricted CMV-specific TCR beta clonotypes.

One entry per CDR3 protein, called by TCRdb with MiXCR from the reads. The data show some 920,000 distinct CDR3 sequences, 30% to 40% seen once. V was pared by 5 bases and J by 2 bases, with 8 bases of the junction left unmatched. CDR3 length equals 15 residues. Germline CDR1 reads SGHVS; CDR2 reads FNYEAQ. This clonotype showed up many times. The antigen remains unidentified. The sample consisted of cultured CD8+ T cells from PBMCs, taken from culture after CMV antigen stimulation. This clonotype was sampled from a human donor in good health (CMV status not recorded). Some clones in this sample may be carry-over from other donors' samples. This rearrangement joins TRBV7-6 to TRBJ1-1; the match to TRBD1 covers 7 bases. CDR3 sequence reads: CASSPRGTANTEAFF. CDR3 sequence (DNA): TGTGCCAGCAGCCCCCGAGGGACAGCTAACACTGAAGCTTTCTTT.